This T cell receptor beta chain was documented in a study of identical twins (dated by TCRdb to the mid-2010s). In terms of the full investigation: The study deep-sequenced TCR alpha and beta repertoires from monozygotic twins, unrelated adults of various ages and cord blood to test whether fetal clonotypes persist. To rule out contamination, the twin experiments were replicated at different times with different library preparation protocols.

From the cysteine through the phenylalanine, the CDR3 covers 14 amino acids. Left in the record is the CDR3 DNA by itself, 42 bases read in frame from the first base. In the germline V gene, CDR1 corresponds to ENHRY and CDR2 to SYGVKD. V is clipped by 2 bases and J by 1 base, and the sequence between their germline boundaries is 9 bases long. Library method: 5' RACE. The reads were generated on an Illumina HiSeq 2000. A universal primer binding site was introduced by template switching, and a unique molecular identifier was present in the final cDNA, enabling accurate counting of TCR cDNA molecules. Specific primers in the conserved constant-segment region were used to synthesize first-strand cDNA for TCR alpha and beta chains. To control for contamination, every cDNA library was double barcoded, receiving both a SMART-Mk sample barcode and Illumina barcodes. Two successive PCR steps introduced TruSeq adapter sequences along with Illumina sample barcodes. The Illumina HiSeq platform was used with custom primers to sequence TCR alpha and beta cDNA libraries. The original pipeline was this. Unique molecular identifiers were extracted from raw reads with MiGEC, and CDR3 positions were determined with MiXCR. Recombination models were inferred per individual with the repgenHMM and IGoR tools using an EM algorithm. Shared clonotypes were analyzed with the tcR package in R, and sharing was normalized by the product of cloneset sizes. To study raw recombination without the effects of thymic and clonal selection, out-of-frame nonproductive sequences were analyzed. The public reads were quality trimmed at Q25 with fastp and then assembled into clones with MiXCR by TCRdb, keeping productive beta chains. Each CDR3 protein gets just one entry, which takes the most common genes and DNA from the rows behind it. These V and J calls are TCRdb output, not the study's own analysis. Within this sample are about 280,000 distinct CDR3 sequences, with less than 9% of them counted one time only. The ten largest clones add up to more than 2% of the sample.

Findings and caveats that apply to the study as a whole: Out-of-frame TCR alpha sequences shared between twins showed an excess of low generation-probability sequences compared with coincidental sharing between unrelated individuals. Invariant T cells such as MAIT and iNKT could partly confound zero-insertion analyses, although diverse VJ usage argued against such confounding for most clonotypes. Out-of-frame TCR alpha sharing in monozygotic twins was systematically underestimated by recombination models, whereas sharing between unrelated individuals was in agreement with the recombination models. A weaker excess of twin sharing was found in beta out-of-frame sequences because the signal-to-noise ratio was lowered by fewer shared sequences. Fewer insertions were carried by abundant cord blood beta clonotypes; a weaker similar trend was observed in young adult naive repertoires, while no such trend was observed in memory repertoires. Because the same donors could not be followed over many years, the conclusions depended on cross-sectional statistical analysis.

All donors were healthy Caucasians. Three pairs of female monozygotic twins, all aged roughly 18 to 30 years, made up the twin cohort. Miltenyi CD45RO+ enrichment and human naive T-cell isolation kits were used to isolate memory (CD45RO+) and naive T cells from PBMC. This clonotype was seen many times. The antigen it recognizes is unknown. One base away there is no much larger clone; base qualities are not given. The sample was also reused in another study, on yellow fever vaccine responses in identical twins. The second study's authors report: The authors reported that the T cell response to vaccination in identical twins appeared partly convergent and partly personalized. In the study, vaccine-responding T cell clones were precisely tracked in identical twins.

The source material was memory (CD45RO+) T cells sorted from blood. The cell subset or site label here, explained by the study, means: CD45RO+ enriched T cells. The receptor's source is a woman younger than 35 in good health. The receptor chain draws on TRBV10-3 and TRBJ2-7, with TRBD2 perhaps the D gene, on 6 matching bases. The CDR3 corresponds to CAISERGISYEQYF. In nucleotide form, the sequence is TGTGCCATCAGTGAGCGGGGGATTTCCTACGAGCAGTACTTC.